A single sample is the source of the 23 T cell receptor beta chains below, sequenced in a study of T cell responses to AZD1222 COVID-19 vaccine. Some clones are missing from TCRdb's copy, which holds only in-frame ones; the method was immunoSEQ multiplex PCR. The data show approximately 94,000 clones, about 83% seen once. Sequencing used peripheral blood, obtained on day 0 of AZD1222 vaccination. The receptor source for this set is an adult in good health.

This chain joins TRBV5-1 and TRBJ2-3, with TRBD2 matching 10 bases. From germline, CDR1 is SGHRS and CDR2 YFSETQ. Trimming cost V 4 bases and J 2 bases; bases outside gene matches: 7. This CDR3 spans 16 amino acids. The CDR3 sequence: CASSTGLADPTDTQYF. The CDR3 DNA reads TGCGCCAGCAGCACCGGACTAGCGGATCCCACAGATACGCAGTATTTT.

The rearrangement links TRBV2 to TRBJ2-2; D is unresolved. CDR3 size: 12 residues. The germline V gene has CDR1 SNHLY and CDR2 FYNNEI. V was trimmed by 3 bases and J by 6 bases, leaving 5 bases between them. CDR3 loop: CASSDRPGELFF. The CDR3 bases are TGTGCCAGCAGTGACCGCCCCGGGGAGCTGTTTTTT. Looking up the rest from reference TRBV2 and TRBJ2-2 gives the full variable domain: EPEVTQTPSHQVTQMGQEVILRCVPISNHLYFYWYRQILGQKVEFLVSFYNNEISEKSEIFDDQFSVERPDGSNFTLKIRSTKLEDSAMYFCASSDRPGELFFGEGSRLTVL.

This chain joins TRBV3-1 (or the pseudogene TRBV3-2) and TRBJ1-2, with D possibly being TRBD1 (5 bases). V was cut by 4 bases and J by 4 bases, with 16 bases left in between. Per the germline V gene, CDR1 is LGHDT and CDR2 is YNNKEL (reference sequence). CDR3 length: 15 residues. Here the CDR3 DNA reads TGTGCCAGCAGCCCCAACAGAGGGGCGTCCTATGGCTACACCTTC. Translation gives CASSPNRGASYGYTF.

The gene calls are TRBV25-1 and TRBJ1-4; D unresolved. The CDR3 totals 12 residues. The V gene lost 6 bases and the J gene lost 10 bases, with 12 bases spanning the gap. Germline values: CDR1 MGHDK, CDR2 SYGVNS. CDR3: CASSPDRGKLFF. The CDR3 DNA reads TGTGCCAGCAGCCCGGATCGGGGAAAACTGTTTTTT.

CDR3 sequence reads: CASSLGGRGQPQHF. As DNA, the CDR3 is TGCGCCAGCAGCTTGGGGGGAAGGGGTCAGCCCCAGCATTTT. The chain recombines TRBV5-1 with TRBJ1-5, with TRBD1 as a possible D gene (5 bases). Trimming cost V 0 bases and J 6 bases, with 10 bases left between them. Germline lookup yields CDR1 SGHRS and CDR2 YFSETQ. This CDR3 is 14 amino acids long.

The rearrangement uses TRBV3-1 (or the pseudogene TRBV3-2) and TRBJ1-2; the D is unclear. CDR3 size: 13 residues. With 4 bases removed from V and 5 bases from J, the gap between germline ends came to 11 bases. Germline V gene sequence: CDR1 LGHDT, CDR2 YNNKEL (reference sequence). CDR3 sequence: CASSPRTWYGYTF. DNA of the CDR3: TGTGCCAGCAGCCCACGGACTTGGTATGGCTACACCTTC.

The gene calls are TRBV3-1 (or the pseudogene TRBV3-2) and TRBJ1-5; D unclear. V lost 2 bases to trimming and J lost 0 bases, with 5 bases between them. CDR3 length equals 14 residues. Germline CDR1 reads LGHDT; CDR2 reads YNNKEL (reference sequence). As DNA, the CDR3 is TGTGCCAGCAGCCAATCCCATAGCAATCAGCCCCAGCATTTT. Translating it yields CASSQSHSNQPQHF.

The chain has TRBV19 and TRBJ2-3; no reliable D call. Germline-derived CDR1 and CDR2 are LNHDA and SQIVND (reference sequence). The length of the CDR3 is 12 residues. Trimming stripped 3 bases from V and 6 bases from J, with 7 bases between. The CDR3 loop is CASSMTLDTQYF. CDR3 DNA: TGTGCCAGTAGTATGACTTTGGATACGCAGTATTTT.

This chain connects TRBV6-2 or TRBV6-3 to TRBJ2-7; a possible D gene is TRBD1 (6 bases). In germline, CDR1 is MNHEY, CDR2 SVGEGT. V shed 2 bases and J shed 5 bases, with 13 bases lying between them. This CDR3 region has 14 residues. The CDR3 DNA reads as TGTGCCAGCAGTTACCTCGCGGACAGAGACGAGCAGTACTTC. Translated, it gives CASSYLADRDEQYF.

The chain combines TRBV3-1 (or the pseudogene TRBV3-2) with TRBJ1-2, with 8 bases aligning to TRBD1. Germline V gives CDR1 LGHDT, CDR2 YNNKEL (reference sequence). The V and J ends lost 1 base and 7 bases, in that order; junction bases with no gene match: 8. The CDR3 is 15 residues long. CDR3 nucleotide sequence: TGTGCCAGCAGCCAAGCGGCAGGGGGCATAAGTGGCTACACCTTC. The encoded protein is CASSQAAGGISGYTF.

In its sample, this clone was seen a few times. The rearrangement joins TRBV6-2 or TRBV6-3 to TRBJ2-7; a weak D match, TRBD1 (5 bases). CDR3 length: 15 residues. Trimming cost V 6 bases and J 0 bases, with 15 bases left between them. Germline CDR1 reads MNHEY; CDR2 reads SVGEGT. The DNA of the CDR3 is TGTGCCAGCAGCCGGTTAGGGGTGAGCTCCTACGAGCAGTACTTC. Translation: CASSRLGVSSYEQYF.

This chain connects TRBV9 to TRBJ1-5; possibly TRBD1 for D (5 bases). Germline CDR1 SGDLS, CDR2 YYNGEE. The CDR3 loop spans 15 amino acids. V was shortened by 0 bases and J by 4 bases, with 11 bases between the two germline ends. The CDR3 sequence: CASSVEGQINQPQHF. DNA of the CDR3: TGTGCCAGCAGCGTAGAAGGACAAATAAATCAGCCCCAGCATTTT.

V gene TRBV7-2 combines with J gene TRBJ2-7, with a weak D call TRBD1 (6 bases). This CDR3 is 12 amino acids long. Trimming cost V 5 bases and J 4 bases, with 9 bases left between them. CDR1 and CDR2 (germline): SGHTA, FQGNSA. CDR3 amino acids: CASSNTGYEQYF. Written as DNA, the CDR3 is TGTGCCAGCAGCAATACAGGGTACGAGCAGTACTTC.

The chain combines TRBV14 with TRBJ2-1, with 8 bases identical to TRBD1. CDR3 length: 16 residues. The V segment lost 5 bases and the J segment 3 bases; nucleotides outside the gene matches: 9. In germline, CDR1 is SGHDN, CDR2 FVKESK. The CDR3 DNA follows: TGTGCCAGCAGCGGCAGGGGGCGACGGCACTACAATGAGCAGTTCTTC. It codes for CASSGRGRRHYNEQFF.

This chain links TRBV7-9 with TRBJ1-1; D not certain. The germline V gene encodes CDR1 SEHNR and CDR2 FQNEAQ (reference sequence). V lost 8 bases to trimming and J lost 4 bases, with 14 bases between them. There are 13 residues in the CDR3. This CDR3 is CASGQMGATEAFF. DNA for the CDR3: TGTGCCAGCGGCCAGATGGGTGCCACTGAAGCTTTCTTT.

The chain carries TRBV30 and TRBJ2-1; 8 bases agree with TRBD2. Per the germline V gene, CDR1 is GTSNPN and CDR2 is SVGIG (reference sequence). The junction had 8 bases not matched to a gene; V was cut back by 5 bases and J by 2 bases. This CDR3 comprises 15 residues. The CDR3: CAWLIAGSTYNEQFF. The CDR3 DNA sequence: TGTGCCTGGTTAATAGCGGGATCAACCTACAATGAGCAGTTCTTC.

This clone was seen just once. The genes are TRBV5-1 and TRBJ2-5, with D maybe TRBD2 (5 bases). Trimming removed 0 bases at V and 5 bases at J, with 14 bases between. The V gene's germline CDR1 is SGHRS and CDR2 YFSETQ. This CDR3 spans 15 amino acids. The CDR3 sequence: CASSLVIGVGETQYF. For the CDR3, the DNA is TGCGCCAGCAGCTTGGTGATCGGGGTAGGGGAGACCCAGTACTTC.

The chain carries TRBV28 and TRBJ2-5, with D perhaps being TRBD1 or TRBD2 (5 bases each). Germline lookup yields CDR1 MDHEN and CDR2 SYDVKM. Trimming shortened V by 3 bases and J by 7 bases, and 21 bases separated the two germline ends. The CDR3 covers 16 residues. This CDR3 is CASSLAPGQAAGTQYF. The CDR3 DNA reads TGTGCCAGCAGTTTGGCCCCAGGGCAGGCCGCGGGGACCCAGTACTTC.

The chain has TRBV15 and TRBJ1-2; D perhaps matches TRBD1 (6 bases). V was trimmed by 3 bases and J by 8 bases, leaving 19 bases between them. Germline loops: CDR1 LNHNV, CDR2 YYDKDF (reference sequence). The CDR3 runs 15 residues. CDR3 DNA: TGTGCCACCAGCAGCTACCGTTCGGGGGGCTACGGCTACACCTTC. It yields the protein CATSSYRSGGYGYTF.

V gene TRBV18 combines with J gene TRBJ1-2, with D tentatively TRBD1 (5 bases). The CDR3 consists of 14 residues. Germline assignment: CDR1 KGHSH and CDR2 LQKENI. With 6 bases removed from V and 5 bases from J, the gap between germline ends came to 16 bases. The CDR3 nucleotides read TGTGCCAGCTCCCCGAAAGGGGATGGTTATGGCTACACCTTC. Translating gives CASSPKGDGYGYTF.

The chain couples TRBV7-7 to TRBJ1-4, with D perhaps TRBD1 (6 bases). Germline V lookup: CDR1 SSHAT, CDR2 FNYEAQ (reference sequence). V gave up 1 base and J gave up 7 bases, with 13 bases separating them. The CDR3 runs to 15 residues. CDR3 region: CASSLGRGTREKLFF. CDR3 in DNA: TGTGCCAGCAGCTTAGGAAGGGGGACCCGTGAAAAACTGTTTTTT.

The chain uses TRBV15 and TRBJ2-7, with 9 bases aligning to TRBD1. The CDR3 runs to 16 residues. Germline loops: CDR1 LNHNV, CDR2 YYDKDF (reference sequence). After removal of 3 bases from V and 4 bases from J, the junction contained 10 bases not matched to a gene. CDR3 loop: CATSRDPGQGSYEQYF. The CDR3 nucleotides are TGTGCCACCAGCAGGGACCCGGGACAGGGCTCGTACGAGCAGTACTTC.

V is TRBV2 and J is TRBJ2-3; no firm D call. Germline V gives CDR1 SNHLY, CDR2 FYNNEI. V gave up 7 bases and J gave up 6 bases, with 11 bases separating them. The CDR3 has 12 residues. CDR3 sequence (DNA): TGTGCCAGCATGATGGTTGGGGATACGCAGTATTTT. This gives the protein CASMMVGDTQYF.